A single sample gave rise to the 27 T cell receptor beta chains below, sequenced in a study of beta chain features in type 1 diabetes. The whole isolated RNA underwent reverse transcription, so sequencing captured expressed TCRB transcripts. Sequencing was performed with immunoSEQ multiplex PCR; in TCRdb, only in-frame clones are kept and a portion is missing. The repertoire holds around 350,000 clones, roughly 12% seen once, with about 0.018% in the top ten. Specimen: naive CD4+ T cells from blood. These receptors originate from a young man in good health.

This clone occurred a few times. The chain employs TRBV30 and TRBJ2-5; D gene ambiguous. This CDR3 comprises 12 residues. From germline, CDR1 is GTSNPN and CDR2 SVGIG (reference sequence). The V and J ends lost 2 bases and 5 bases respectively, with 9 bases between them. The CDR3 DNA reads as TGTGCCTGGAGTTTTGAGCGTGAGACCCAGTACTTC. Its translation: CAWSFERETQYF.

In its sample, this clone was seen a few times. The chain recombines TRBV6-6 with TRBJ1-4; TRBD1 matches at 8 bases. The V gene end was trimmed by 5 bases and the J gene end by 14 bases; junction bases not matched to a gene: 13. The CDR3 totals 14 residues. The germline V gene has CDR1 MNHNY and CDR2 SVGAGI (reference sequence). As DNA, the CDR3 is TGTGCCAGCAGTCCGTTGACAGGGGAGTTAAAGCTGTTTTTT. This gives the protein CASSPLTGELKLFF.

This clone is a singleton in its sample. V gene TRBV28 combines with J gene TRBJ2-3; TRBD2 is a possible D gene (6 bases). CDR1 is MDHEN, CDR2 SYDVKM, per germline. The CDR3 extends over 14 amino acids. The germline V and J ends were trimmed by 8 bases and 5 bases, with 17 bases remaining between them. CDR3 sequence reads: CASSAAGSLDTQYF. The CDR3 DNA sequence: TGTGCCAGCTCCGCTGCGGGGTCATTAGATACGCAGTATTTT. Supplemented by reference TRBV28 and TRBJ2-3, the full variable domain reads DVKVTQSSRYLVKRTGEKVFLECVQDMDHENMFWYRQDPGLGLRLIYFSYDVKMKEKGDIPEGYSVSREKKERFSLILESASTNQTSMYLCASSAAGSLDTQYFGPGTRLTVL.

The table lists this clone with a few counts. The rearrangement joins TRBV7-2 to TRBJ2-3; perhaps TRBD1 as D (5 bases). V shed 5 bases and J shed 1 base, with 10 bases lying between them. Germline V CDR1 and CDR2: SGHTA, FQGNSA. This CDR3 has 14 amino acids. The CDR3 protein is CASSPQGRTDTQYF. CDR3 DNA sequence: TGTGCCAGCAGCCCCCAGGGCCGCACAGATACGCAGTATTTT.

The chain carries TRBV28 and TRBJ2-2; 7 bases are a match to TRBD1. Per the germline V gene, CDR1 is MDHEN and CDR2 is SYDVKM. The CDR3 runs 14 residues. The junction had 6 bases not matched to a gene; V was cut back by 5 bases and J by 6 bases. The CDR3 DNA is TGTGCCAGCAGTCAGCCCACAGGGGCCGGGGAGCTGTTTTTT. Translating gives CASSQPTGAGELFF.

This clone was counted a few times. The chain carries TRBV28 and TRBJ2-3, with 12 bases identical to TRBD2. The CDR3 length is 17 residues. Germline V gene data show CDR1 as MDHEN and CDR2 as SYDVKM. Trimming at V came to 5 bases and at J to 5 bases, leaving 11 bases not matched to a gene. For the CDR3, the DNA is TGTGCCAGCAGTCCCGCTAGCGGGGGGGCCTGGAAAGATACGCAGTATTTT. Residues: CASSPASGGAWKDTQYF.

In its sample, this clone was seen once. J is TRBJ2-1 and V is TRBV14, with D tentatively TRBD2 (6 bases). The CDR3 has 16 amino acids. The V end lost 4 bases, the J end lost 5 bases, and 18 bases lay between the germline ends. The germline gives CDR1 SGHDN, CDR2 FVKESK. The CDR3 region is CASSPHLAGLNNEQFF. The CDR3 bases are TGTGCCAGCAGCCCCCACCTTGCGGGGTTGAACAATGAGCAGTTCTTC.

This clone occurred once. The V and J genes are TRBV7-9 and TRBJ2-2; 9 bases match TRBD1. Germline V CDR1 and CDR2: SEHNR, FQNEAQ (reference sequence). Trimming at V came to 5 bases and at J to 5 bases, leaving 3 bases not matched to a gene. The CDR3 contains 14 residues. In nucleotides, the CDR3 is TGTGCCAGCAGCCCGGGGACAGGGACCGGGGAGCTGTTTTTT. Its protein is CASSPGTGTGELFF.

This clone was observed a handful of times. This chain links TRBV5-1 with TRBJ2-5; D may be TRBD1 (6 bases). The CDR3 sequence is 15 residues long. In germline, CDR1 is SGHRS, CDR2 YFSETQ. Trimming cost V 4 bases and J 2 bases, with 15 bases left between them. CDR3: CASSPPDSWQETQYF. CDR3 in DNA: TGCGCCAGCAGCCCGCCGGACAGTTGGCAAGAGACCCAGTACTTC.

The V gene is TRBV13, the J gene TRBJ2-1; 10 bases match TRBD1. J lost 7 bases, V lost 5 bases, and 11 bases had no gene match. The CDR3 loop spans 16 amino acids. The V gene's germline CDR1 is PRHDT and CDR2 FYEKMQ (reference sequence). In DNA, the CDR3 is TGTGCCAGCAGCACGGTTCTGGGACAGGGGAGAAATGAGCAGTTCTTC. It specifies CASSTVLGQGRNEQFF.

Only a few counts were recorded for this clone. The chain recombines TRBV27 with TRBJ2-5, with 15 bases fitting TRBD2. CDR1 and CDR2 from the germline V gene are MNHEY and SMNVEV (reference sequence). The trim removed 5 bases at V and 6 bases at J, leaving 7 bases unmatched. The CDR3 has 16 residues. The CDR3: CASSQGLAGGLKTQYF. For the CDR3, the DNA is TGTGCCAGCAGTCAGGGACTAGCGGGAGGACTGAAGACCCAGTACTTC.

This clone was counted only a few times. V and J are TRBV28 and TRBJ1-1, with TRBD1 matching 9 bases. The germline V gene encodes CDR1 MDHEN and CDR2 SYDVKM. CDR3 length: 18 residues. Trimming at V came to 5 bases and at J to 1 base, leaving 14 bases not matched to a gene. CDR3 DNA sequence: TGTGCCAGCAGTCCGAGCGCCGGTCAACAGGGGGCGAACACTGAAGCTTTCTTT. Protein sequence: CASSPSAGQQGANTEAFF.

The chain employs TRBV28 and TRBJ2-1; TRBD1 aligns across 8 bases. Trimming removed 5 bases from V and 6 bases from J; junction bases left unmatched: 9. The CDR3 extends over 15 amino acids. Germline V gene sequence: CDR1 MDHEN, CDR2 SYDVKM. This CDR3 is CASSPTRTGTNEQFF. The DNA of the CDR3 is TGTGCCAGCAGTCCAACGAGGACAGGGACCAATGAGCAGTTCTTC.

A few counts support this clone. The rearrangement joins TRBV2 to TRBJ1-1; D gene unclear. With 5 bases removed from V and 5 bases from J, the gap between germline ends came to 9 bases. Germline CDR1 and CDR2: SNHLY and FYNNEI. The CDR3 runs 12 residues. CDR3 protein: CASSLYVTEAFF. DNA for the CDR3: TGTGCCAGCAGTTTGTATGTGACTGAAGCTTTCTTT.

The V and J genes are TRBV11-2 and TRBJ1-2; D is possibly TRBD1 (5 bases). The ends were cut back, 2 bases at V and 7 bases at J, with 8 bases in the middle. Germline CDR1 is SGHAT and CDR2 is FQNNGV. The length of the CDR3 is 12 residues. CDR3 bases: TGTGCCAGCAGCTTACGGGGGTCTGGCTACACCTTC. Its protein product is CASSLRGSGYTF.

The rearrangement uses TRBV27 and TRBJ2-7; D is unresolved. V lost 5 bases and J lost 4, with 24 bases in between. The germline gives CDR1 MNHEY, CDR2 SMNVEV (reference sequence). The CDR3 extends over 17 amino acids. CDR3 nucleotide sequence: TGTGCCAGCAGTCCTAACCCCCCGAGGTCGGATGGATACGAGCAGTACTTC. Its protein product is CASSPNPPRSDGYEQYF.

This clone was detected only a few times. The chain employs TRBV28 and TRBJ2-7; perhaps TRBD1 as D (5 bases). The CDR3 contains 14 residues. Germline loops: CDR1 MDHEN, CDR2 SYDVKM. Trimming took off 3 bases at V and 2 bases at J, with 11 bases between the two ends. The CDR3 DNA reads as TGTGCCAGCAGTTTTGAAGGGGCCACCTACGAGCAGTACTTC. Translated: CASSFEGATYEQYF.

The chain recombines TRBV6-6 with TRBJ2-5; D call uncertain. The V and J ends lost 3 bases and 5 bases respectively, with 13 bases between them. CDR1 is MNHNY, CDR2 SVGAGI, per germline (reference sequence). This CDR3 has 14 amino acids. For the CDR3, the DNA is TGTGCCAGCAGTTATTCCCGGGTTGGTGAGACCCAGTACTTC. Amino acid sequence: CASSYSRVGETQYF.

This clone was picked up a small number of times. CDR3 region: CASSGGLASTDTQYF. Written as DNA, the CDR3 is TGTGCCAGCAGCGGGGGACTAGCAAGCACAGATACGCAGTATTTT. The chain links TRBV7-3 to TRBJ2-3; 9 bases agree with TRBD2. V lost 5 bases and J lost 0; bases outside the gene matches: 3. Germline V gives CDR1 SGHTA, CDR2 FQGTGA. The length of the CDR3 is 15 residues. Together with reference TRBV7-3 and TRBJ2-3, the CDR3 gives the full variable domain: GAGVSQTPSNKVTEKGKYVELRCDPISGHTALYWYRQSLGQGPEFLIYFQGTGAADDSGLPNDRFFAVRPEGSVSTLKIQRTERGDSAVYLCASSGGLASTDTQYFGPGTRLTVL.

The genes are TRBV14 and TRBJ1-1, with 7 positions matching TRBD1. The CDR3 totals 16 residues. Germline CDR1 reads SGHDN; CDR2 reads FVKESK. Trimming took 4 bases from V and 0 from J; bases not matched to a gene: 8. This chain's CDR3 is CASSLVPGQMNTEAFF. CDR3 in DNA: TGTGCCAGCAGCCTGGTTCCGGGACAGATGAACACTGAAGCTTTCTTT.

This clone was observed a handful of times. The gene calls are TRBV29-1 and TRBJ2-1; D unresolved. Trimming removed 3 bases at V and 7 bases at J, with 10 bases between. Germline V gene sequence: CDR1 SQVTM, CDR2 ANQGSEA. The CDR3 runs to 12 residues. CDR3 coding DNA: TGCAGCGTTGAGTCGGGTGGTAATGAGCAGTTCTTC. Amino acid sequence: CSVESGGNEQFF.

This clone was counted between two and nine times. The chain couples TRBV10-3 to TRBJ1-1; 10 nucleotides line up with TRBD1. V lost 0 bases to trimming and J lost 8 bases; unmatched junction nucleotides: 6. This CDR3 contains 15 residues. Germline lookup yields CDR1 ENHRY and CDR2 SYGVKD. DNA for the CDR3: TGTGCCATCAGTGAGTCGGGACAGGGGTTTTGGGAAGCTTTCTTT. This sequence encodes CAISESGQGFWEAFF.

This clone has a single count. V is TRBV5-1 and J is TRBJ2-5, with no clear D. The CDR3 is made up of 14 amino acids. Germline V CDR1 and CDR2: SGHRS, YFSETQ. The V gene lost 0 bases and the J gene lost 2 bases, with 8 bases spanning the gap. CDR3: CASSLVGSQETQYF. The CDR3 DNA sequence: TGCGCCAGCAGCTTGGTTGGCTCTCAAGAGACCCAGTACTTC.

This clone was detected a few times. This chain uses TRBV30 with TRBJ1-6; D is undetermined. Per germline, CDR1 GTSNPN and CDR2 SVGIG (reference sequence). The CDR3 extends over 13 amino acids. V was pared by 7 bases and J by 10 bases, with 17 bases between. CDR3 region: CASLQFTGSPLHF. CDR3 DNA sequence: TGTGCCTCGCTTCAGTTCACCGGGTCACCCCTCCACTTT.

The genes are TRBV5-1 and TRBJ2-1; no reliable D call. This CDR3 region has 13 residues. The germline gives CDR1 SGHRS, CDR2 YFSETQ. Trimming pared 0 bases from V and 7 bases from J, leaving 8 bases between. CDR3 in amino acids: CASSLAVTNEQFF. In DNA, the CDR3 is TGCGCCAGCAGCTTGGCGGTCACGAATGAGCAGTTCTTC.

V usage is TRBV29-1 and J usage is TRBJ2-1; TRBD2 agrees at 9 bases. This CDR3 spans 16 amino acids. Germline V CDR1 and CDR2: SQVTM, ANQGSEA. J lost 6 bases, V lost 3 bases, and 12 bases had no gene match. The CDR3 region has the DNA TGCAGCGTTGATTTCCGAGCGGGGGGCGTAAGCAATGAGCAGTTCTTC. Translation: CSVDFRAGGVSNEQFF.

This clone occurred a few times. The rearrangement joins TRBV7-2 to TRBJ1-5; D call uncertain. Trimming pared 3 bases from V and 1 base from J, leaving 13 bases between. The CDR3 runs 16 residues. The germline gives CDR1 SGHTA, CDR2 FQGNSA. DNA of the CDR3: TGTGCCAGCAGCTTGATGGGCGGAGGGAGCAATCAGCCCCAGCATTTT. It codes for CASSLMGGGSNQPQHF.